This T cell receptor beta chain was retrieved from a study of early T cells in non-severe SARS-CoV-2 infection. The CDR3 runs 13 residues. V lost 3 bases, J lost 7 bases, and 5 bases stayed unmatched. Germline values: CDR1 SNHLY, CDR2 FYNNEI. This clonotype was counted a few times. TCRdb recomputed calls from the 5' RACE reads with MiXCR, one row per CDR3 protein. The sample has about 40,000 distinct CDR3 sequences; 4.5% to 7% are singletons. The chain combines TRBV2 with TRBJ1-2, with 7 bases lining up with TRBD1. Sequencing was carried out using whole blood. The source is an adult who was a healthcare worker with PCR-confirmed SARS-CoV-2 infection or an uninfected control (not recorded which). The CDR3 loop is CASSEIQGSGYTF. CDR3 in DNA: TGTGCCAGCAGTGAGATACAGGGGTCTGGCTACACCTTC. Full variable domain (missing parts from reference TRBV2 and TRBJ1-2): EPEVTQTPSHQVTQMGQEVILRCVPISNHLYFYWYRQILGQKVEFLVSFYNNEISEKSEIFDDQFSVERPDGSNFTLKIRSTKLEDSAMYFCASSEIQGSGYTFGSGTRLTVV.